This T cell receptor beta chain was documented in a study of blood T cell repertoires in COVID-19. Study context: PBMCs, B-cell-depleted T cells, or T cells provided the cDNA or gDNA that made up the material.

In the original workflow: Counts of nucleated cells, estimated from reference gene primer amplification, were obtained. Method: immunoSEQ multiplex PCR; TCRdb's copy keeps in-frame clones and lacks some. V and J calls plus clone size are reproduced from that table; the DNA served to infer D and trimming. The sample lists roughly 140,000 clones, approximately 86% occurring once. The CDR3 runs to 15 residues. In germline, CDR1 is SSHAT, CDR2 FNYEAQ (reference sequence). Notes on this clone: Germline and junction disagree at one end, which may indicate a read error.

Sequencing input: peripheral blood. This rearrangement joins TRBV7-7 to TRBJ2-1, with 10 positions matching TRBD1. This clonotype was obtained from a man between 65 and 85 years old with acute or convalescent COVID-19. CDR3 coding DNA: TGTGCTAGCAGCTTCGGGACAGGGGCAACCAATGAGCAGTTCTTC. This translates into CASSFGTGATNEQFF. Full variable domain (remainder filled in from reference TRBV7-7 and TRBJ2-1): GAGVSQSPRYKVTKRGQDVTLRCDPISSHATLYWYQQALGQGPEFLTYFNYEAQPDKSGLPSDRFSAERPEGSISTLTIQRTEQRDSAMYRCASSFGTGATNEQFFGPGTRLTVL.